This T cell receptor (beta chain) was sequenced for a study of T cell repertoires in cytomegalovirus infection. On the study more broadly: Well-studied HLA-B-restricted CMV epitopes were used in the study alongside recently identified HLA-C-restricted ones. From public TCR beta signatures came an indication of both CMV infection and matching HLA type.

With respect to this clonotype: Its antigen remains unidentified.

MiXCR was run by TCRdb on the reads, yielding one entry per CDR3 protein. Among more than 85,000 distinct CDR3 sequences listed, 25% to 35% were seen once. V was clipped by 0 bases and J by 9 bases, with 21 bases between them. Germline V gene sequence: CDR1 MGHRA, CDR2 YSYEKL. The CDR3 is 17 amino acids. General observations from the study: Carriers of CMV and the relevant HLA type were discriminated by public TCR beta frequency.

V usage is TRBV4-1 and J usage is TRBJ1-5; no firm D call. The material sequenced was CD8+ T cells from cultured PBMCs, taken from culture after CMV antigen stimulation. The origin of this receptor is a human donor in good health (CMV status not recorded). Some clones in this sample may be carry-over from other donors' samples. CDR3 protein: CASSQDPPLRADRPQHF. CDR3 nucleotides: TGCGCCAGCAGCCAAGATCCCCCTTTGAGGGCCGATCGGCCCCAGCATTTT.